The 8 T cell receptor beta chains reported below all come from one sample, sequenced in a study of cytomegalovirus exposure and HLA in healthy donors. TCRdb keeps only in-frame clones here, not all; method: immunoSEQ multiplex PCR. The data show around 150,000 clones, around 80% seen once. The sample comprised PBMCs. The receptors here all came from a man younger than 40 in good health and CMV-seropositive.

V and J are TRBV5-1 and TRBJ2-7, with D tentatively TRBD1 (5 bases). Germline loops: CDR1 SGHRS, CDR2 YFSETQ. The CDR3 runs 14 residues. Trimming stripped 1 base from V and 2 bases from J, with 10 bases between. In DNA form, the CDR3 reads TGCGCCAGCAGCTTGTATACAGGAGCCTACGAGCAGTACTTC. Its translation: CASSLYTGAYEQYF.

The chain joins TRBV6-1 to TRBJ2-7; 8 bases agree with TRBD2. Looked up from germline, CDR1 is MNHNS and CDR2 is SASEGT. This CDR3 is built from 13 residues. J lost 4 bases, V lost 10 bases, and 9 bases had no gene match. CDR3 nucleotides: TGTGCCACCAAGAAGCGGGAGCTATACGAGCAGTACTTC. Its translation: CATKKRELYEQYF.

The DNA of the CDR3 is TGTGCCAGCAGCCCACAGATCGGGGAGCTGTTTTTT. Encoded protein: CASSPQIGELFF. This chain uses TRBV9 with TRBJ2-2; no definite D call. Germline CDR1 and CDR2: SGDLS and YYNGEE. V was pared by 4 bases and J by 7 bases, with 8 bases between. This CDR3 is 12 amino acids long.

The V call is TRBV15, the J call TRBJ2-1, with D unclear. Germline CDR1 and CDR2: LNHNV and YYDKDF (reference sequence). V was shortened by 2 bases and J by 10 bases, with 15 bases between the two germline ends. This CDR3 contains 14 residues. The CDR3 loop reads CATSRPQRLGEQFF. The CDR3 DNA reads TGTGCCACCAGCAGACCCCAGAGGTTAGGAGAGCAGTTCTTC.

The genes are TRBV5-1 and TRBJ1-2; weak D call: TRBD1 (6 bases). V was trimmed by 5 bases and J by 1 base, leaving 12 bases between them. The germline gives CDR1 SGHRS, CDR2 YFSETQ. This CDR3 comprises 14 residues. CDR3 region: CASRWTEINYGYTF. The CDR3 bases are TGCGCCAGCAGGTGGACAGAGATTAACTATGGCTACACCTTC. Complete variable domain (other parts from reference TRBV5-1 and TRBJ1-2): KAGVTQTPRYLIKTRGQQVTLSCSPISGHRSVSWYQQTPGQGLQFLFEYFSETQRNKGNFPGRFSGRQFSNSRSEMNVSTLELGDSALYLCASRWTEINYGYTFGSGTRLTVV.

This chain connects TRBV6-1 to TRBJ1-5; unclear D gene. CDR3 size: 14 residues. The ends were cut back, 6 bases at V and 0 bases at J, with 9 bases in the middle. CDR1 is MNHNS, CDR2 SASEGT, per germline. This CDR3 reads CASSETISNQPQHF. Written as DNA, the CDR3 is TGTGCCAGCAGCGAGACAATTAGCAATCAGCCCCAGCATTTT.

V gene TRBV5-6 combines with J gene TRBJ2-2, with D maybe TRBD1 (5 bases). Looked up from germline, CDR1 is SGHDT and CDR2 is YYEEEE. This CDR3 comprises 15 residues. Trimming stripped 1 base from V and 2 bases from J, with 9 bases between. CDR3 DNA: TGTGCCAGCAGCTTGATAGGGGTTAACACCGGGGAGCTGTTTTTT. Translation gives CASSLIGVNTGELFF. Full variable domain (rest looked up from reference TRBV5-6 and TRBJ2-2): DAGVTQSPTHLIKTRGQQVTLRCSPKSGHDTVSWYQQALGQGPQFIFQYYEEEERQRGNFPDRFSGHQFPNYSSELNVNALLLGDSALYLCASSLIGVNTGELFFGEGSRLTVL.

The chain uses TRBV5-1 and TRBJ2-1; D is unclear. The germline V and J ends were trimmed by 1 base and 7 bases, with 3 bases remaining between them. The germline V gene encodes CDR1 SGHRS and CDR2 YFSETQ. The CDR3 totals 11 residues. CDR3 protein: CASSLQNEQFF. The CDR3 nucleotides read TGCGCCAGCAGCTTGCAAAATGAGCAGTTCTTC.